This T cell receptor beta chain was sequenced during a study of T cells in Graves' hyperthyroidism and ophthalmopathy. Amplified regions were TCR beta CDR3 sequences from RNA transcripts. First-round RT-PCR with HTBI primers amplified the TCR CDR3 region. Using its own MiXCR run on the multiplex PCR reads, TCRdb lists one record per CDR3 protein. The sample lists some 180,000 distinct CDR3 sequences, about a sixth seen once, with 53% in the top ten. This clonotype was detected a few times. The target antigen is unknown. Study-wide points: Ophthalmopathy and stable hyperthyroidism were separated by a 13 V-J model.

The sample taken for sequencing was blood. The receptor's source is a woman between 50 and 59 years old with Graves' hyperthyroidism.

CDR3 coding DNA: TGTGCCAGCAGTTTATCGACCGGGACCACCTCCTACGAGCAGTACTTC. The encoded protein is CASSLSTGTTSYEQYF. The rearrangement uses TRBV27 and TRBJ2-7; either TRBD1 or TRBD2 may fit D (5 bases each). V lost 0 bases and J 0 bases, leaving 12 bases between the germline ends. Looked up from germline, CDR1 is MNHEY and CDR2 is SMNVEV (reference sequence). The CDR3 length is 16 residues.